This T cell receptor (beta chain) was profiled in a study of identical twins. Overall study findings and caveats: The more abundant beta clonotypes in cord blood had fewer insertions, and memory repertoires did not show this. In monozygotic twins, models underestimated the sharing of out-of-frame TCR alpha.

TCRdb processed the 5' RACE reads anew with MiXCR; each CDR3 protein has one entry. The sample lists roughly 570,000 distinct CDR3 sequences, roughly 9.5% occurring once. Germline-derived CDR1 and CDR2 are SEHNR and FQNEAQ (reference sequence). Trimming took off 3 bases at V and 1 base at J, with 7 bases between the two ends. CDR3 size: 15 residues. Notes on this clonotype: Its antigen is still unknown.

These data also formed part of another study, on yellow fever vaccine responses in identical twins.

The chain is built from TRBV7-9 and TRBJ2-6, with D unclear. The receptor's source is a woman between 18 and 29 years old in good health. The specimen was PBMCs. The CDR3 sequence: CASSFGQSGANVLTF. For the CDR3, the DNA is TGTGCCAGCAGCTTTGGGCAGTCTGGGGCCAACGTCCTGACTTTC.